This T cell receptor (beta chain) was sequenced for a study of blood T cell repertoires in COVID-19. In the study overall: T cells, B-cell-depleted T cells, or PBMCs supplied cDNA or gDNA.

As handled by the study authors: Amplifying reference gene primers gave estimates of nucleated cell counts. This table comes from immunoSEQ multiplex PCR, and its TCRdb copy is limited to in-frame clones, with some not included. Clone size and V and J calls were adopted from that table, with D and trimming inferred from the DNA. The repertoire includes about 120,000 clones, under 80% of them detected once, and 2% to 3% sits in the top ten. This clonotype originated in a man in his fifties or sixties with acute or convalescent COVID-19. Sequencing was done on a sample of peripheral blood.

CDR3 DNA sequence: TGTGCCAGTAGTAGCGACAGGGTATCCTACGAGCAGTACTTC. Protein: CASSSDRVSYEQYF. The J gene is TRBJ2-7, the V gene TRBV19; TRBD1 matches at 7 bases. CDR1 and CDR2 (germline): LNHDA, SQIVND (reference sequence). The CDR3 totals 14 residues. The junction had 4 bases not matched to a gene; V was cut back by 4 bases and J by 1 base.